Here is one T cell receptor (beta chain) with its context. Its specificity is unknown. The sample originates from a study of cytomegalovirus exposure and HLA in healthy donors. Study-wide findings and caveats: A missense variant in DCLRE1C was later tied to TCR beta V- and J-gene trimming. There were around 160 TCR beta chains listed as cytomegalovirus-associated.

The PCR employed 60 Vbeta primers together with 13 Jbeta primers. Sequenced by immunoSEQ multiplex PCR; TCRdb stores in-frame clones only, minus some. The data contain about 31,000 clones, around nine tenths of them singletons. The CDR3 covers 14 residues. Looked up from germline, CDR1 is MNHEY and CDR2 is SVGAGI. The sample comprised PBMCs. This sequence joins TRBV6-5 and TRBJ2-5; 7 bases match TRBD1. The J call may be wrong; the DNA end is better matched by TRBJ2-7. This receptor was taken from a boy aged 10-17 years in good health and CMV-seronegative. CDR3 nucleotide sequence: TGTGCCAGCAGCCGAAACCGACAGGGCTACGAGCAGTACTTC. Translation gives CASSRNRQGYEQYF.